This TCR beta chain was captured by sequencing in a study of T cell responses to AZD1222 COVID-19 vaccine. Sequencing used immunoSEQ multiplex PCR; TCRdb keeps in-frame clones, though not all of them. The sample has around 99,000 clones; about 89% are singletons. The CDR3 sequence is 12 residues long. Trimming left V 5 bases short and J 4 bases short, with 9 bases between. From germline, CDR1 is SGHAT and CDR2 FQNNGV. The gene calls are TRBV11-2 and TRBJ2-7, with D hard to call. The sequences come from peripheral blood, collected 28 days after the second AZD1222 dose. The clonotype originates from an adult who received the AZD1222 COVID-19 vaccine. Here the CDR3 DNA reads TGTGCCAGCAGCCCCCAAGGATACGAGCAGTACTTC. Amino acids: CASSPQGYEQYF.